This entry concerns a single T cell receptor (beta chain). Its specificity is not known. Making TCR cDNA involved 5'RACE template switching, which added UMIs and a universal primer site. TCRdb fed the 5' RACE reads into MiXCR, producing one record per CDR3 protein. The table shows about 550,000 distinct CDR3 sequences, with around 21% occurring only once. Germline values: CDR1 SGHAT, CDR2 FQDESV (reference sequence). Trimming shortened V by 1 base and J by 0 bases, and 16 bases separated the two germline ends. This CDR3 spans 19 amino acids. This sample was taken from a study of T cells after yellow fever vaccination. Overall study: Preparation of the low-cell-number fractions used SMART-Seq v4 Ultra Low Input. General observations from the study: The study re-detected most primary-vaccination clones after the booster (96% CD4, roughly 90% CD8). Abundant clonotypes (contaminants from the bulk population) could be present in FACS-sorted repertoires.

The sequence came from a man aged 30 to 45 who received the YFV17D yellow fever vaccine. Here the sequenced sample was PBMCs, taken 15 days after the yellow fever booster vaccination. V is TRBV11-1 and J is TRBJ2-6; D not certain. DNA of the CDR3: TGTGCCAGCAGCTTAGGTACACCGATTACACGCTCTGGGGCCAACGTCCTGACTTTC. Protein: CASSLGTPITRSGANVLTF.